Following are 26 T cell receptor beta chains from one sample sequenced in a study of blood T cell repertoires in COVID-19. The table came from immunoSEQ multiplex PCR; TCRdb's copy has only in-frame clones and leaves some out. The sample includes 70,000 to 75,000 clones, roughly 80% of them seen just once. The sequenced material came from peripheral blood. The receptors stem from a woman aged 80 or over with active or convalescent COVID-19.

In its sample, this clone was seen a few times. The chain uses TRBV4-3 and TRBJ2-5; D is possibly TRBD1 (5 bases). The CDR3 contains 15 residues. Germline CDR1 reads LGHNA; CDR2 reads YSLEER. Trimming took 4 bases from V and 5 from J, leaving 17 bases between them. The CDR3 region is CASSRTIGVVETQYF. In DNA, the CDR3 is TGCGCCAGCAGCCGTACAATAGGGGTTGTTGAGACCCAGTACTTC.

V and J are TRBV5-1 and TRBJ2-5; D perhaps matches TRBD1 (7 bases). V lost 0 bases and J 4 bases, leaving 22 bases between the germline ends. Germline V gives CDR1 SGHRS, CDR2 YFSETQ. There are 18 residues in the CDR3. The CDR3 nucleotides are TGCGCCAGCAGCTTGGGTGTCAGGGGGGATTTTGTAGGAGAGACCCAGTACTTC. This sequence encodes CASSLGVRGDFVGETQYF.

This chain joins TRBV19 and TRBJ1-2; 9 nucleotides line up with TRBD1. The V gene's germline CDR1 is LNHDA and CDR2 SQIVND (reference sequence). Trimming removed 7 bases from V and 1 base from J; junction bases left unmatched: 7. This CDR3 spans 15 amino acids. CDR3 loop: CASTAGQGFNYGYTF. The CDR3 DNA sequence: TGTGCCAGTACCGCGGGACAGGGCTTTAACTATGGCTACACCTTC.

This clone has more than one count but fewer than ten. This rearrangement joins TRBV19 to TRBJ1-1, with 8 bases matching TRBD1. The CDR3 is 15 amino acids. V lost 7 bases to trimming and J lost 3 bases; unmatched junction nucleotides: 10. Germline V gene sequence: CDR1 LNHDA, CDR2 SQIVND (reference sequence). The CDR3 loop reads CASTGGVGGYTEAFF. The CDR3 region has the DNA TGTGCCAGTACAGGGGGCGTTGGGGGGTACACTGAAGCTTTCTTT.

The chain uses TRBV7-9 and TRBJ2-1; 9 positions agree with TRBD2. The germline gives CDR1 SEHNR, CDR2 FQNEAQ (reference sequence). J was trimmed by 2 bases and V by 3 bases; bases with no gene match: 5. This CDR3 has 16 residues. CDR3 region: CASSFLSGSPYNEQFF. The CDR3 bases are TGTGCCAGCAGCTTCCTTAGCGGGAGTCCCTACAATGAGCAGTTCTTC.

Only a few counts were recorded for this clone. The rearrangement links TRBV5-6 to TRBJ2-2, with 9 positions matching TRBD2. CDR3 length: 16 amino acids. Germline CDR1 and CDR2: SGHDT and YYEEEE. Trimming cost V 0 bases and J 1 base; bases outside gene matches: 1. The CDR3 sequence: CASSLGTSVNTGELFF. The CDR3 DNA sequence: TGTGCCAGCAGCTTGGGGACTAGCGTGAACACCGGGGAGCTGTTTTTT. The full variable domain, in which reference TRBV5-6 and TRBJ2-2 provide the parts outside the CDR3, is DAGVTQSPTHLIKTRGQQVTLRCSPKSGHDTVSWYQQALGQGPQFIFQYYEEEERQRGNFPDRFSGHQFPNYSSELNVNALLLGDSALYLCASSLGTSVNTGELFFGEGSRLTVL.

V and J are TRBV6-2 or TRBV6-3 and TRBJ1-2, with 7 bases that match TRBD1. This CDR3 comprises 15 residues. With 2 bases clipped from V and 6 bases from J, the junction kept 9 bases outside the gene matches. From germline, CDR1 is MNHEY and CDR2 SVGEGT. CDR3 nucleotides: TGTGCCAGCAGTTACCGGGACAGCGGCTTAAATGGCTACACCTTC. It yields the protein CASSYRDSGLNGYTF.

In this sample, this clone turned up a few times. This chain uses TRBV11-2 with TRBJ2-1; 11 positions agree with TRBD2. The CDR3 is 15 residues long. CDR1 is SGHAT, CDR2 FQNNGV, per germline. V shed 1 base, J shed 13 bases, and the junction held 9 bases outside the gene matches. The CDR3 is CASSLATTSGTEQFF. CDR3 sequence (DNA): TGTGCCAGCAGCTTAGCAACGACTAGCGGGACAGAACAGTTCTTC.

The CDR3 bases are TGTGCCAGCAGTACCCGACCGGACGGCCCGGGAGGCTACACCTTC. It yields the protein CASSTRPDGPGGYTF. V gene TRBV28 combines with J gene TRBJ1-2, with no clear D. The CDR3 spans 15 residues. The V end lost 5 bases, the J end lost 8 bases, and 21 bases lay between the germline ends. Per the germline V gene, CDR1 is MDHEN and CDR2 is SYDVKM.

This clone was counted once. The chain recombines TRBV30 with TRBJ2-1, with 10 bases that match TRBD2. Germline-derived CDR1 and CDR2 are GTSNPN and SVGIG (reference sequence). V was clipped by 1 base and J by 5 bases; unmatched bases: 2. This CDR3 is built from 14 residues. CDR3 sequence reads: CAWSGTSGHNEQFF. The DNA for the CDR3 is TGTGCCTGGAGTGGGACTAGCGGACACAATGAGCAGTTCTTC.

Here the CDR3 reads CASSLVRRVLAYNEQFF. The CDR3 DNA follows: TGTGCCAGCAGCTTGGTACGCAGGGTTTTGGCCTACAATGAGCAGTTCTTC. The chain has TRBV5-5 and TRBJ2-1; D is possibly TRBD1 (5 bases). V lost 0 bases to trimming and J lost 2 bases, with 15 bases between them. The CDR3 contains 17 residues. The germline V gene encodes CDR1 SGHKS and CDR2 YYEKEE (reference sequence).

The V gene is TRBV25-1, the J gene TRBJ1-3; tentative D call: TRBD1 (6 bases). The V end was cut by 3 bases, the J end by 8 bases, with 20 bases between. The length of the CDR3 is 16 residues. Germline loops: CDR1 MGHDK, CDR2 SYGVNS. The CDR3 DNA sequence: TGTGCCAGCAGTGACAAACATCAGACAGGCTCCCACACCATATATTTT. Encoded protein: CASSDKHQTGSHTIYF.

J is TRBJ2-5 and V is TRBV11-2, with 9 bases identical to TRBD1. The junction had 7 bases not matched to a gene; V was cut back by 3 bases and J by 5 bases. CDR3 size: 15 residues. CDR1 SGHAT and CDR2 FQNNGV come from the germline V gene. CDR3 sequence (DNA): TGTGCCAGCAGCTTCTCCCGGGACAGGGAGGAGACCCAGTACTTC. Translated, it gives CASSFSRDREETQYF.

The CDR3: CASSLWDRGQGYTF. In nucleotides, the CDR3 is TGTGCCAGCAGTTTATGGGACAGGGGGCAGGGCTACACCTTC. The rearrangement joins TRBV28 to TRBJ1-2; 11 bases agree with TRBD1. The ends lost 0 bases at V and 8 bases at J; junction bases unmatched: 2. Germline CDR1 MDHEN, CDR2 SYDVKM. This CDR3 is 14 amino acids long.

The chain uses TRBV7-9 and TRBJ2-5, with D possibly being TRBD2 (6 bases). Germline CDR1 is SEHNR and CDR2 is FQNEAQ (reference sequence). This CDR3 contains 15 residues. V lost 5 bases, J lost 0 bases, and 13 bases lay in between. The CDR3 region is CASSPPAGYQETQYF. For the CDR3, the DNA is TGTGCCAGCAGCCCCCCTGCGGGGTACCAAGAGACCCAGTACTTC.

V usage is TRBV11-3 and J usage is TRBJ2-7; D uncertain. CDR1 and CDR2 (germline): SGHNT, YENEEA. The length of the CDR3 is 13 residues. The ends were cut back, 1 base at V and 4 bases at J, with 8 bases in the middle. CDR3 region: CASSLAELYEQYF. The DNA of the CDR3 is TGTGCCAGCAGCTTAGCGGAGCTATACGAGCAGTACTTC. The full variable domain, with the rest looked up from reference TRBV11-3 and TRBJ2-7, is EAGVVQSPRYKIIEKKQPVAFWCNPISGHNTLYWYLQNLGQGPELLIRYENEEAVDDSQLPKDRFSAERLKGVDSTLKIQPAELGDSAVYLCASSLAELYEQYFGPGTRLTVT.

V gene TRBV2 combines with J gene TRBJ1-3, with 7 bases fitting TRBD1. V shed 6 bases and J 2 bases; nucleotides not matched to a gene: 1. Looked up from germline, CDR1 is SNHLY and CDR2 is FYNNEI. The CDR3 spans 13 residues. CDR3 in DNA: TGTGCCAGCAGGACAGGGCCTGGAAACACCATATATTTT. It translates to CASRTGPGNTIYF.

The rearrangement links TRBV4-1 to TRBJ2-4, with 12 bases aligning to TRBD1. In germline, CDR1 is MGHRA, CDR2 YSYEKL. The CDR3 runs 20 residues. V shed 3 bases, J shed 6 bases, and the junction held 18 bases outside the gene matches. Written as DNA, the CDR3 is TGCGCCAGCAGCCACGCCATATTACCGGGACAGGGGGCGCTTACAAACATTCAGTACTTC. It is translated as CASSHAILPGQGALTNIQYF.

The chain employs TRBV18 and TRBJ2-3, with no clear D. There are 14 residues in the CDR3. The V gene's germline CDR1 is KGHSH and CDR2 LQKENI. Trimming left V 0 bases short and J 0 bases short, with 4 bases between. As DNA, the CDR3 is TGTGCCAGCTCACCACCGGCTAGCACAGATACGCAGTATTTT. It specifies CASSPPASTDTQYF.

The V gene is TRBV2, the J gene TRBJ2-7; D perhaps matches TRBD2 (6 bases). V lost 4 bases, J lost 3 bases, and 19 bases lay in between. This CDR3 is 16 amino acids long. Germline values: CDR1 SNHLY, CDR2 FYNNEI. Here the CDR3 DNA reads TGTGCCAGCAGTGGGGTGGGGGGATTAGCCAGCTACGAGCAGTACTTC. Protein: CASSGVGGLASYEQYF.

The chain carries TRBV18 and TRBJ1-5, with D unclear. The CDR3 has 14 residues. V was pared by 6 bases and J by 5 bases, with 14 bases between. Germline values: CDR1 KGHSH, CDR2 LQKENI. As DNA, the CDR3 is TGTGCCAGCTCCCGGGGTGACACTGATCAGCCCCAGCATTTT. Protein sequence: CASSRGDTDQPQHF.

This chain uses TRBV7-6 with TRBJ1-2; 7 bases are shared with TRBD1. J lost 4 bases, V lost 4 bases, and 12 bases had no gene match. Germline CDR1 is SGHVS and CDR2 is FNYEAQ. This CDR3 spans 16 amino acids. For the CDR3, the DNA is TGTGCCAGCAGCTCCCTCCGTGAGGGACAGCGCTATGGCTACACCTTC. It yields the protein CASSSLREGQRYGYTF.

The chain recombines TRBV3-1 (or the pseudogene TRBV3-2) with TRBJ2-7, with 10 nucleotides matching TRBD2. Germline CDR1 reads LGHDT; CDR2 reads YNNKEL (reference sequence). CDR3 length: 16 amino acids. J was trimmed by 3 bases and V by 4 bases; bases with no gene match: 9. The CDR3 here is CASSPYPSGSYYEQYF. DNA for the CDR3: TGTGCCAGCAGCCCGTACCCTAGCGGGAGCTACTACGAGCAGTACTTC.

This chain uses TRBV28 with TRBJ1-5; a weak D match, TRBD1 (6 bases). In germline, CDR1 is MDHEN, CDR2 SYDVKM. The CDR3 spans 15 residues. Trimming shortened V by 6 bases and J by 4 bases, and 16 bases separated the two germline ends. CDR3: CASSRSDRENQPQHF. CDR3 DNA: TGTGCCAGCAGCCGCTCGGACAGAGAGAATCAGCCCCAGCATTTT.

This sequence joins TRBV12-5 and TRBJ2-2, with 9 bases aligning to TRBD1. J lost 6 bases, V lost 4 bases, and 18 bases had no gene match. This CDR3 has 19 amino acids. CDR1 LGHNT and CDR2 FRNRAP come from the germline V gene. The CDR3 spells CASGSPLLRGTGKAGELFF. The CDR3 coding sequence is TGTGCTAGTGGTTCTCCGCTTCTCCGAGGGACAGGGAAAGCCGGGGAGCTGTTTTTT.

The chain has TRBV28 and TRBJ2-7; 8 bases align to TRBD1. The length of the CDR3 is 14 residues. Germline assignment: CDR1 MDHEN and CDR2 SYDVKM. Trimming took 5 bases from V and 0 from J; bases not matched to a gene: 3. The CDR3 nucleotides read TGTGCCAGCAGTCCGGGACAGGTCTCCTACGAGCAGTACTTC. It translates to CASSPGQVSYEQYF.